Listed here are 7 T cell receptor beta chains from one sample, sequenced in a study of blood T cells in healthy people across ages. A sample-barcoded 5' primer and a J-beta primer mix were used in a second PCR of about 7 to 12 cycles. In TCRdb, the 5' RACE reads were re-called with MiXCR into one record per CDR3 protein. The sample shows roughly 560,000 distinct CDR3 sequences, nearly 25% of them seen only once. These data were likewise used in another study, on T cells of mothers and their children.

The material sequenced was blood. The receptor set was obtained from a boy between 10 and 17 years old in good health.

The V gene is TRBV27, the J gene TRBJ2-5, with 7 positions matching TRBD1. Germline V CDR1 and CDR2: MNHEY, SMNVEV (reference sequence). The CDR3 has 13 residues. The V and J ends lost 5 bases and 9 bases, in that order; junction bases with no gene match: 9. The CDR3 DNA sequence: TGTGCCAGCAGTCCCACTGACAGGGACGCCCAGTACTTC. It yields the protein CASSPTDRDAQYF.

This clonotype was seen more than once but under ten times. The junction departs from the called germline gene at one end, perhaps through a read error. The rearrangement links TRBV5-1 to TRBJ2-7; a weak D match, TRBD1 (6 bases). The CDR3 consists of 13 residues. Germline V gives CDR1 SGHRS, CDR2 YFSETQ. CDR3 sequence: CASSTTGTYEQCF. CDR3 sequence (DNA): TGCGCCAGCAGCACGACAGGTACCTACGAGCAGTGCTTC.

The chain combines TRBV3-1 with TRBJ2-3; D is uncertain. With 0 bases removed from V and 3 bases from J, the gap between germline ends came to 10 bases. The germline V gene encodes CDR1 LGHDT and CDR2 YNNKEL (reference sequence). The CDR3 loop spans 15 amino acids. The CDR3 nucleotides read TGTGCCAGCAGCCAAGATTTTAGGAAAACAGATACGCAGTATTTT. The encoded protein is CASSQDFRKTDTQYF.

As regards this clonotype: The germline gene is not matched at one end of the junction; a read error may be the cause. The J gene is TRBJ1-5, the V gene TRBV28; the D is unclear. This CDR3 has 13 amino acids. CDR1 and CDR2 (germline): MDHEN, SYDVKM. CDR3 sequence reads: CASSFRNNQSQHF. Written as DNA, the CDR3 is TGTGCCAGCAGTTTTAGGAATAATCAGTCCCAGCATTTT.

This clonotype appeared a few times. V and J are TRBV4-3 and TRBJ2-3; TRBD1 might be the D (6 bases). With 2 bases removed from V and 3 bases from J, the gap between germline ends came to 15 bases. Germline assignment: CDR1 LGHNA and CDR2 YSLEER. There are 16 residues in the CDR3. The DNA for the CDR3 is TGCGCCAGCAGCCAATCCTCAGGGGCGCTGACAGATACGCAGTATTTT. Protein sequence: CASSQSSGALTDTQYF.

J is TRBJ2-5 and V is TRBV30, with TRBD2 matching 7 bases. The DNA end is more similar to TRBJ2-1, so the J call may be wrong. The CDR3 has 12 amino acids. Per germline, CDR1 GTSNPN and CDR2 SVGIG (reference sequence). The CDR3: CAWSVGRGEQFF. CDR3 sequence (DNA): TGTGCCTGGAGTGTGGGGAGGGGCGAGCAGTTCTTC.

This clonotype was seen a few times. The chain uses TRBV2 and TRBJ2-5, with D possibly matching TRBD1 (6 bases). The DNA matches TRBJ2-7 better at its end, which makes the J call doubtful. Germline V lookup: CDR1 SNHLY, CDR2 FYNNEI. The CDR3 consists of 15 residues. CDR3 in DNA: TGTGCCAGCAAGGCGGAGACAGGCCGTTCCTACGAGCAGTACTTC. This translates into CASKAETGRSYEQYF.